Detailed here is one TCR beta chain. The target antigen is unknown. The method was immunoSEQ multiplex PCR; TCRdb's version includes in-frame clones alone and lacks a portion of them. The table includes over 45,000 clones, around 90% detected once. The sample belongs to a study of T cells in localized non-small cell lung cancer. General observations from the study: In uninvolved adjacent lung, T cell clonality reached its highest value, exceeding tumor.

Trimming took 3 bases from V and 6 from J; bases not matched to a gene: 6. Looked up from germline, CDR1 is SGDLS and CDR2 is YYNGEE. CDR3 length: 15 residues. This sequence joins TRBV9 and TRBJ2-7; 13 bases map to TRBD2. The receptor was derived from a man aged 40-75 years with stage I squamous cell lung carcinoma. The sample here was peripheral blood, taken before any cancer treatment. The CDR3 region is CASSAGLAGVFEQYF. For the CDR3, the DNA is TGTGCCAGCAGCGCCGGACTAGCGGGGGTCTTCGAGCAGTACTTC.